Listed here are 7 T cell receptor beta chains from one sample, sequenced in a study of T cell repertoires in cytomegalovirus infection (dated by TCRdb to between 2018 and 2020). The instrument given in TCRdb is Illumina HiSeq 1500. The raw public data were reprocessed by TCRdb itself: fastp quality trimming at Q25, MiXCR clonotype calling, in-frame beta chains only. Each record represents a unique CDR3 protein, reported with the most common genes and DNA among its rows. The sample contains about 680,000 distinct CDR3 sequences, less than 25% of them found a single time. 7% to 9% of the sample belongs to the ten largest clones. The specimen was CD8+ T cells from PBMCs. All receptors derive from a human donor in good health (CMV status not recorded). Some clones in this sample may be carry-over from other donors' samples.

The chain has TRBV27 and TRBJ2-7, with D unresolved. Trimming pared 1 base from V and 1 base from J, leaving 8 bases between. Germline lookup yields CDR1 MNHEY and CDR2 SMNVEV (reference sequence). The CDR3 spans 14 residues. The CDR3 coding sequence is TGTGCCAGCAGTTTATTTTTCGGTTCCTACGAGCAGTACTTC. Its translation is CASSLFFGSYEQYF.

V and J are TRBV11-2 and TRBJ2-1, with 11 bases aligning to TRBD2. Germline V lookup: CDR1 SGHAT, CDR2 FQNNGV. V dropped 5 bases and J dropped 7; count of bases not matched to a gene: 7. The CDR3 spans 15 residues. The CDR3 DNA reads as TGTGCCAGCAGCCCCGTAGCGGGGGGGCTTAATGAGCAGTTCTTC. Translating gives CASSPVAGGLNEQFF. The variable domain in full, with the rest retrieved from reference TRBV11-2 and TRBJ2-1, is EAGVAQSPRYKIIEKRQSVAFWCNPISGHATLYWYQQILGQGPKLLIQFQNNGVVDDSQLPKDRFSAERLKGVDSTLKIQPAKLEDSAVYLCASSPVAGGLNEQFFGPGTRLTVL.

V and J are TRBV6-1 and TRBJ1-1; D is unresolved. Germline values: CDR1 MNHNS, CDR2 SASEGT. V lost 6 bases to trimming and J lost 1 base, with 9 bases between them. This CDR3 is built from 13 residues. CDR3 sequence (DNA): TGTGCCAGCAGCTCTAATTGGAACACTGAAGCTTTCTTT. This gives the protein CASSSNWNTEAFF.

This clonotype was recorded a few times. The rearrangement uses TRBV4-1 and TRBJ1-6; possibly TRBD1 for D (5 bases). Between the trimmed V and J ends, which lost 4 bases and 0 bases, there was a span of 10 bases. CDR1 MGHRA and CDR2 YSYEKL come from the germline V gene. The CDR3 is made up of 16 amino acids. CDR3 DNA sequence: TGCGCCAGCAGCCTGGACACGAGCTCCTATAATTCACCCCTCCACTTT. Translated: CASSLDTSSYNSPLHF.

In the case of this clonotype: This could be a read error, since a much larger clone is one nucleotide away. CDR3 bases: TGTGCCAGCAGTGAAAACTATGGCTACACCTTC. Translating it yields CASSENYGYTF. The chain is built from TRBV2 and TRBJ1-2; D is unresolved. From germline, CDR1 is SNHLY and CDR2 FYNNEI. Trimming shortened V by 2 bases and J by 2 bases, and 0 bases separated the two germline ends. This CDR3 spans 11 amino acids.

About this clonotype: A much larger clone sits a single nucleotide away, making a read error possible. The chain links TRBV4-1 to TRBJ1-5, with D possibly matching TRBD1 (5 bases). V lost 1 base, J lost 7 bases, and 14 bases lay in between. Germline V gives CDR1 MGHRA, CDR2 YSYEKL. The CDR3 spans 15 residues. This chain's CDR3 is CASSQGTSSPQPQHF. CDR3 coding DNA: TGCGCCAGCAGCCAAGGGACAAGCAGCCCCCAGCCCCAGCATTTT.

The sample holds a few counts of this clonotype. V and J are TRBV24-1 and TRBJ1-1; D is unclear. V was trimmed by 4 bases and J by 5 bases, leaving 10 bases between them. This CDR3 spans 13 amino acids. Germline V gene sequence: CDR1 KGHDR, CDR2 SFDVKD. CDR3 protein: CATSDDTGTEAFF. CDR3 sequence (DNA): TGTGCCACCAGTGACGACACGGGGACTGAAGCTTTCTTT.